This TCR beta chain stems from a study of cytomegalovirus exposure and HLA in healthy donors. For the study at large: A prior analysis found 95 million to 140 million unique TCR beta sequences from roughly 180 million T cells. Study-level points and caveats: An analysis that came later showed most CMV-associated TCR beta chains appearing HLA-restricted. A previous analysis found most TCR beta V segments productive roughly 87% or roughly 30% of the time.

The PCR ran on 60 Vbeta and 13 Jbeta primers. Profiling relied on immunoSEQ multiplex PCR, and the TCRdb table lists in-frame clones only, not all of them. The sample shows around 130,000 clones, more than 60% of them seen only once. The sample holds a few counts of this clone. The antigen remains unidentified. This CDR3 comprises 14 residues. Germline V CDR1 and CDR2: SGHAT, FQNNGV. V gave up 4 bases and J gave up 7 bases, with 14 bases separating them. Though nominally healthy at sampling, donors likely had unrecorded immune exposures. Sequencing was performed on PBMCs. The genes are TRBV11-2 and TRBJ2-1, with D unclear. The source of this sequence is a middle-aged woman in good health and CMV-seronegative. Here the CDR3 reads CASSSRQMGNEQFF. The CDR3 nucleotides are TGTGCCAGCAGCTCACGACAAATGGGTAATGAGCAGTTCTTC.